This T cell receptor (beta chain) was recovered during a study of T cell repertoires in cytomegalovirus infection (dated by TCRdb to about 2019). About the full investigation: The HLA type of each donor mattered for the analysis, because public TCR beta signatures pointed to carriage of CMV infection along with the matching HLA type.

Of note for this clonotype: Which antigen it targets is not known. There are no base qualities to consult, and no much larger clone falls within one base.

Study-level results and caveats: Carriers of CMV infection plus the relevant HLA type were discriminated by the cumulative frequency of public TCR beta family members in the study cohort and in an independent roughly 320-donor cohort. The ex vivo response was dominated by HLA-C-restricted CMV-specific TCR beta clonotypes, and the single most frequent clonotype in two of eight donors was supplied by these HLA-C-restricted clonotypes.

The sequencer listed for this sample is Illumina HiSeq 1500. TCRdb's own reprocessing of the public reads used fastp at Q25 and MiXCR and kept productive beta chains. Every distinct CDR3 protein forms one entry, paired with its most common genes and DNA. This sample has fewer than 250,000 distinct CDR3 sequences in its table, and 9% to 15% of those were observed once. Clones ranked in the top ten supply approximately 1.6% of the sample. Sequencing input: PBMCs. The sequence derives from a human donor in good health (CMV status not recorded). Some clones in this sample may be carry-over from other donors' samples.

The nucleotide sequence reads TGTGCCAGCAGTTATGGAGTTGGGGGCGCAGATACGCAGTATTTT. Its protein product is CASSYGVGGADTQYF. The chain uses TRBV6-6 and TRBJ2-3; TRBD1 is a possible D gene, resting on 6 matching bases. Spanning cysteine to phenylalanine, the CDR3 consists of 15 amino acids. Only CDR3 DNA is held: 45 bases, read in frame from base 1. A distance of 14 bases separates the germline ends of V and J, which lose 3 bases and 4 bases respectively. CDR1 and CDR2, per the germline V gene (reference sequence), are MNHNY and SVGAGI.